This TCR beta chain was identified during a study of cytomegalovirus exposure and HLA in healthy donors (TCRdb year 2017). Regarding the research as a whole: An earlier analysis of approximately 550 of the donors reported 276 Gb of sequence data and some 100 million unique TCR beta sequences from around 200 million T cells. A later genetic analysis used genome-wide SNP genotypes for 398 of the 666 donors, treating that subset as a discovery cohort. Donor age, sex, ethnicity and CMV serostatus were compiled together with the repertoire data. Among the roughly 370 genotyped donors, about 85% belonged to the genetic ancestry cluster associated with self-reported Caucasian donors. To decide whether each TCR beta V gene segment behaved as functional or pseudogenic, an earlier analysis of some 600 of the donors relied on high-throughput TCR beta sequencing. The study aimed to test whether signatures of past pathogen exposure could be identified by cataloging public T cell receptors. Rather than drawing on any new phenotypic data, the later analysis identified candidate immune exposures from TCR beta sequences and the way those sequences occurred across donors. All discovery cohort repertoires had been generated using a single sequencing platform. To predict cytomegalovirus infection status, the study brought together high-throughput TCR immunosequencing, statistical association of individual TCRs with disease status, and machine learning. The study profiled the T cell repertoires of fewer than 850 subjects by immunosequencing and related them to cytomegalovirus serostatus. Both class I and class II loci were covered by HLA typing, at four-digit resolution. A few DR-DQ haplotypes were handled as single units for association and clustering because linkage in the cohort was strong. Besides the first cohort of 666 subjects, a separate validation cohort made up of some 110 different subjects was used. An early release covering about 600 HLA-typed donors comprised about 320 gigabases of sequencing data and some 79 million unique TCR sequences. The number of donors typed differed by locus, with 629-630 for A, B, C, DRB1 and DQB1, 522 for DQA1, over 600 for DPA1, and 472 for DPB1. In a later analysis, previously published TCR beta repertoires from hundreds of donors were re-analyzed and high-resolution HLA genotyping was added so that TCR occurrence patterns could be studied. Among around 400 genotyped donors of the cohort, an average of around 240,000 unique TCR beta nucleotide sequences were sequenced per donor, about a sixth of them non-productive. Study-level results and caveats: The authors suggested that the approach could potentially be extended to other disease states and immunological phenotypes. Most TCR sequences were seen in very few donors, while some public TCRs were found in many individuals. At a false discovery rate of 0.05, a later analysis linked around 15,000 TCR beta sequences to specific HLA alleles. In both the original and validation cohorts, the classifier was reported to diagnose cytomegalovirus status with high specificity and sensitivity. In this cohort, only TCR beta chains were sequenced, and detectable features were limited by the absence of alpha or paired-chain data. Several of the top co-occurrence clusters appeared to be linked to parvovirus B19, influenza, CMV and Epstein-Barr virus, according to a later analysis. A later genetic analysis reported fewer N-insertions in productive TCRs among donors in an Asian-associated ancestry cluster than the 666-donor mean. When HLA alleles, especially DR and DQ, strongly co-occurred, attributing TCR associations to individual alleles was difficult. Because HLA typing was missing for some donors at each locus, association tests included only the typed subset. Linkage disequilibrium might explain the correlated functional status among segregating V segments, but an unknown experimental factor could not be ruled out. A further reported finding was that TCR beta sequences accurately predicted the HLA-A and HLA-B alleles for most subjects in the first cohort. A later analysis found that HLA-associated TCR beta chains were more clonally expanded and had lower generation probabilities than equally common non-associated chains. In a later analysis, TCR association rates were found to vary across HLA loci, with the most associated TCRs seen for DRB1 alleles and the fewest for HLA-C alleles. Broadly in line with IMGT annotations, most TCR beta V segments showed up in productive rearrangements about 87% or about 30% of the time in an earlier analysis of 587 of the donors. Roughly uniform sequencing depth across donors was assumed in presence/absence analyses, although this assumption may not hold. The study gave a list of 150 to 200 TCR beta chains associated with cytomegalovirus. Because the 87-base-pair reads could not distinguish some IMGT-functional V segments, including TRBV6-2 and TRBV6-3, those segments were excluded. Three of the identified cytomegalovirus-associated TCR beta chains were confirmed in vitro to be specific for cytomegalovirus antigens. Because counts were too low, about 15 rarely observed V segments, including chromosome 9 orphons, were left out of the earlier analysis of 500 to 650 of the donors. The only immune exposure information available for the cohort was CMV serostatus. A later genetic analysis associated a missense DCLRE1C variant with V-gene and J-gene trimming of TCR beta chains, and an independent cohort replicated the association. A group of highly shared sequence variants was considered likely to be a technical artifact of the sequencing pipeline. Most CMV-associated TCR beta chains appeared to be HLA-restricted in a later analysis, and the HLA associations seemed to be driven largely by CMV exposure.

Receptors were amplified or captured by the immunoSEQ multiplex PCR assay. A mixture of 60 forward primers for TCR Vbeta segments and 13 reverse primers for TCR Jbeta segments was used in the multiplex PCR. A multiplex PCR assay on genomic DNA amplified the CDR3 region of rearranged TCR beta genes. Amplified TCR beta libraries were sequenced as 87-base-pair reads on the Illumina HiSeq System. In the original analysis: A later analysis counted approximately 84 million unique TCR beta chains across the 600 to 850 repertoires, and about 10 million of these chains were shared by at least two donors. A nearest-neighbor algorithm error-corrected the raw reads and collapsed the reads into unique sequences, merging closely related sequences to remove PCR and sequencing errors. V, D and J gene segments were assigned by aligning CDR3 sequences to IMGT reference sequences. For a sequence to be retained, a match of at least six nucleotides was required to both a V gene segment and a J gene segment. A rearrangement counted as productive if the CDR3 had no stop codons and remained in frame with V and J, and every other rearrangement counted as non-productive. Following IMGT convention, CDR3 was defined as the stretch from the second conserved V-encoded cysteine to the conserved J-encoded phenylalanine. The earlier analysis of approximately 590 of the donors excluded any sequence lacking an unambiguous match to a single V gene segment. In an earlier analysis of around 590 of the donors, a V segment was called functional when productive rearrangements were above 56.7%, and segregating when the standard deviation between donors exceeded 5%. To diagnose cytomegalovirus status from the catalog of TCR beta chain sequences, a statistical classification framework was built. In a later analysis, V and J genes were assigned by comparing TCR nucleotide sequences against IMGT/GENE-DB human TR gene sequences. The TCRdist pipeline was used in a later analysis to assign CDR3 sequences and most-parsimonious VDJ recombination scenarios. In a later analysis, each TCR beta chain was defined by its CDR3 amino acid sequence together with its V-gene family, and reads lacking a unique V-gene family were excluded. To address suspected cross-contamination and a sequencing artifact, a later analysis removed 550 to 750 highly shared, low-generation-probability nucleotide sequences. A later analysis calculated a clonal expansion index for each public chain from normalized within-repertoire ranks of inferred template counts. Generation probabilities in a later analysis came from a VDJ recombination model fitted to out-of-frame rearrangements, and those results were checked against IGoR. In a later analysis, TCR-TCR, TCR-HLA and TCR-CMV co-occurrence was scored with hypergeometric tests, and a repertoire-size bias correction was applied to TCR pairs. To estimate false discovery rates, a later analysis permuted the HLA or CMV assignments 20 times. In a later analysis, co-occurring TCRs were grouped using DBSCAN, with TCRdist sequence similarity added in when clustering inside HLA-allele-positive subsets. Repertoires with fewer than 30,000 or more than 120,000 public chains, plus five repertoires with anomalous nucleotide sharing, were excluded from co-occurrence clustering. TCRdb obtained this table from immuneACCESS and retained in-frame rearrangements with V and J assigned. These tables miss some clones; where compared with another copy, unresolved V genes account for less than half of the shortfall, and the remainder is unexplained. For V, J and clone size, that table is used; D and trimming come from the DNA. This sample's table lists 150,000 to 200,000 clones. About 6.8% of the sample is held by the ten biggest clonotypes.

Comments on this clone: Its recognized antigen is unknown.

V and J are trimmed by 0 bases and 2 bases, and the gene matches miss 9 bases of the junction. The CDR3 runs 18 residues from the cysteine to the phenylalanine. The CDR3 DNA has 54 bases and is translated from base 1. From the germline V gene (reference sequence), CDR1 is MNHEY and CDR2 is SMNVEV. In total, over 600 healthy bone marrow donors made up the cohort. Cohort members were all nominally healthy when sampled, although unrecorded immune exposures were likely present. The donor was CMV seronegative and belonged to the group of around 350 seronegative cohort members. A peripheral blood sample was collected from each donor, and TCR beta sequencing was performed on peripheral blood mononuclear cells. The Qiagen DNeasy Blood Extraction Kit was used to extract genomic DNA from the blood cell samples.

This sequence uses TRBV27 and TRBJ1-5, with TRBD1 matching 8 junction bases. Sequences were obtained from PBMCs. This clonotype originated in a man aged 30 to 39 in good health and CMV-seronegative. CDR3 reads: CASSLSWLGQGGNQPQHF. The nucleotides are TGTGCCAGCAGTTTATCGTGGCTAGGACAGGGTGGCAATCAGCCCCAGCATTTT.